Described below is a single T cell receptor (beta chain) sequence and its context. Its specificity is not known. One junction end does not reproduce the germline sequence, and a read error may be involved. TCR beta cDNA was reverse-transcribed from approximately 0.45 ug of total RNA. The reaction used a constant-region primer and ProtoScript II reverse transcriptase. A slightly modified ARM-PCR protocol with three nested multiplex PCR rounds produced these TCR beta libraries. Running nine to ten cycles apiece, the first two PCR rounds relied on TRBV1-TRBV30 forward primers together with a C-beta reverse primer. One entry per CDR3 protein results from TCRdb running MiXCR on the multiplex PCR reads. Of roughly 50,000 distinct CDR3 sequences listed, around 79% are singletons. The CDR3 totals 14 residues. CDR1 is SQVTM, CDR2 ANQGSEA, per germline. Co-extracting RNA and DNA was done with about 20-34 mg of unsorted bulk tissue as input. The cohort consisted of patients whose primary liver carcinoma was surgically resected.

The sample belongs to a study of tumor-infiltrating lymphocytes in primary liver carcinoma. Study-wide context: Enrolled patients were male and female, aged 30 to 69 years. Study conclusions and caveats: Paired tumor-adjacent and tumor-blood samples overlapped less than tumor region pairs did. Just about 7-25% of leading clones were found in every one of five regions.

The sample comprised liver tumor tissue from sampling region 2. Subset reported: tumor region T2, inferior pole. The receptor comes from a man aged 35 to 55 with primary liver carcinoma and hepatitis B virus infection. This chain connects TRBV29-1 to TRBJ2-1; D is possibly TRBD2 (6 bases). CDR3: CSVGDWSSYSEHFF. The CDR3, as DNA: TGCAGCGTTGGGGACTGGAGCTCCTACAGTGAGCATTTCTTC.